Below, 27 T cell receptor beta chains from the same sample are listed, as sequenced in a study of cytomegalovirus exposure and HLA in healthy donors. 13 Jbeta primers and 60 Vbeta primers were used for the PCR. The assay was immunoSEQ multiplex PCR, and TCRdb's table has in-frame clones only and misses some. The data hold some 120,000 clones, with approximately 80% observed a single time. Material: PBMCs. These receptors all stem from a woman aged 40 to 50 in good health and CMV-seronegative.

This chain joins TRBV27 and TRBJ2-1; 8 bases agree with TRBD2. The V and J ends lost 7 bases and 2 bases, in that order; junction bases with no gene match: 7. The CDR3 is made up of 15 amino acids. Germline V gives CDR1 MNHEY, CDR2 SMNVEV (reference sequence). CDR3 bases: TGTGCCAGCAACCGAGCGGGAGTGCCCTACAATGAGCAGTTCTTC. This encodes CASNRAGVPYNEQFF.

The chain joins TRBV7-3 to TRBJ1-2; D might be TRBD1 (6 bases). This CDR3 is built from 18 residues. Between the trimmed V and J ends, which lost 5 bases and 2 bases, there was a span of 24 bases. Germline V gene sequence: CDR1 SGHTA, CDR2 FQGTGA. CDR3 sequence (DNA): TGTGCCAGCAGCCCCATCCCTCGTGCAAGGGACAAGAACTATGGCTACACCTTC. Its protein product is CASSPIPRARDKNYGYTF.

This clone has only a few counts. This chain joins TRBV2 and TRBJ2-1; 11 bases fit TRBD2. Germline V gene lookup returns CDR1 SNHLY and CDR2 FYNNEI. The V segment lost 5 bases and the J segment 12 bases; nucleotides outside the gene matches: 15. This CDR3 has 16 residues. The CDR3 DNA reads TGTGCCAGCAGTTCCAGACTAGCGGGAATGAAGTTTACGCAGTTCTTC. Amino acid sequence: CASSSRLAGMKFTQFF. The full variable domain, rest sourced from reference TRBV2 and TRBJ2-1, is EPEVTQTPSHQVTQMGQEVILRCVPISNHLYFYWYRQILGQKVEFLVSFYNNEISEKSEIFDDQFSVERPDGSNFTLKIRSTKLEDSAMYFCASSSRLAGMKFTQFFGPGTRLTVL.

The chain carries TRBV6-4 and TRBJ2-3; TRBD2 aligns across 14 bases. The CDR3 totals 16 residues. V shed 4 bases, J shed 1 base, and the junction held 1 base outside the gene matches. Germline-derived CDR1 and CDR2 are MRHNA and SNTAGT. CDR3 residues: CASSGLAGGGTDTQYF. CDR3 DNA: TGTGCCAGCAGTGGACTAGCGGGAGGGGGCACAGATACGCAGTATTTT.

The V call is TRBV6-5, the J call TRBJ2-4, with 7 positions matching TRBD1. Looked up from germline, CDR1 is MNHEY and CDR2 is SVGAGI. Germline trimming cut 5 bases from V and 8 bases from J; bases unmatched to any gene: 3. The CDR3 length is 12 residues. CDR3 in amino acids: CASSDREHIQYF. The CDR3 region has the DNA TGTGCCAGCAGTGACAGGGAACACATTCAGTACTTC.

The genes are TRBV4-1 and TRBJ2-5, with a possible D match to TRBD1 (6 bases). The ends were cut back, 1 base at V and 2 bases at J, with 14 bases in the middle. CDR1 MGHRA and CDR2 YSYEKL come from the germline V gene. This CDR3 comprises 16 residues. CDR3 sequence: CASSQVAGTLQETQYF. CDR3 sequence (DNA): TGCGCCAGCAGCCAAGTTGCAGGGACACTTCAAGAGACCCAGTACTTC.

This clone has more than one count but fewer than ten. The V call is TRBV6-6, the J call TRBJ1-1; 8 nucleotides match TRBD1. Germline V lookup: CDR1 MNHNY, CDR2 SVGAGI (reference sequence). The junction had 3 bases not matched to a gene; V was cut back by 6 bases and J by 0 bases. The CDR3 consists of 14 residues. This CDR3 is CASRSGQVNTEAFF. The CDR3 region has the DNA TGTGCCAGCAGGTCGGGACAGGTGAACACTGAAGCTTTCTTT.

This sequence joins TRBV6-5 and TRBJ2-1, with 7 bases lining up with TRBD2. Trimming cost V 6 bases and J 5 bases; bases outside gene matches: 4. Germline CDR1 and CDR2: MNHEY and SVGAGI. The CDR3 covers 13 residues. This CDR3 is CASRRAGNNEQFF. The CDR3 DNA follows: TGTGCCAGCAGGAGAGCGGGGAACAATGAGCAGTTCTTC.

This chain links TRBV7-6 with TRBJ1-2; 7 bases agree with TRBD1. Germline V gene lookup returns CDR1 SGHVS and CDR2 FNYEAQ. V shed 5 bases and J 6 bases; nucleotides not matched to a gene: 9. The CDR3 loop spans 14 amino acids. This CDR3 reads CASSDRDPSHGYTF. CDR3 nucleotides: TGTGCCAGCAGCGACAGGGATCCCTCTCATGGCTACACCTTC. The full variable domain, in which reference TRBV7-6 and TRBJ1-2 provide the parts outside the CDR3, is GAGVSQSPRYKVTKRGQDVALRCDPISGHVSLYWYRQALGQGPEFLTYFNYEAQQDKSGLPNDRFSAERPEGSISTLTIQRTEQRDSAMYRCASSDRDPSHGYTFGSGTRLTVV.

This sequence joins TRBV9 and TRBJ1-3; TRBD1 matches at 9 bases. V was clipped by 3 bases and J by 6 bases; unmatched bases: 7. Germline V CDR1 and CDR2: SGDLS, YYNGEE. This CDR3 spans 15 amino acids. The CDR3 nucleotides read TGTGCCAGCAGCGCGGGGGACAGGGCGGCAAACACCATATATTTT. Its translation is CASSAGDRAANTIYF.

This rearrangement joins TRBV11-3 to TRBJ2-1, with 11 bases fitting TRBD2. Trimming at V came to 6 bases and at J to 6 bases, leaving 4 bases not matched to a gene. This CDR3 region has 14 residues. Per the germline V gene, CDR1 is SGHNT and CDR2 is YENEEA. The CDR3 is CASSSSGGSNEQFF. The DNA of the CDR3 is TGTGCCAGCAGTTCTAGCGGGGGGAGCAATGAGCAGTTCTTC.

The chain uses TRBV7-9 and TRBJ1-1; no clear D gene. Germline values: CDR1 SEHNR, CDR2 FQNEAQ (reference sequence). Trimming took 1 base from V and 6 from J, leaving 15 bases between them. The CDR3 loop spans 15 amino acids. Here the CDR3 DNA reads TGTGCCAGCAGCTTAGGAGGGTGGAGGAGCTCTGAAGCTTTCTTT. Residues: CASSLGGWRSSEAFF.

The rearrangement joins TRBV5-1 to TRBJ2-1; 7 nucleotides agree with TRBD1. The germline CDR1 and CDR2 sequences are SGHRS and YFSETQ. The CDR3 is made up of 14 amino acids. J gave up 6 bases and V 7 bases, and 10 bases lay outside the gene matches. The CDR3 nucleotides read TGCGCCAGCCTGAGGGACAGCCTTAGCAATGAGCAGTTCTTC. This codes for CASLRDSLSNEQFF.

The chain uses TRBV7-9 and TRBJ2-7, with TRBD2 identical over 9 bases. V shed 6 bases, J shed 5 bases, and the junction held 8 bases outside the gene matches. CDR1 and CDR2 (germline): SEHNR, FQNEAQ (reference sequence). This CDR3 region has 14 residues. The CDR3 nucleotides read TGTGCCAGCAGTCGGGGGACTAGCTTCCACGAGCAGTACTTC. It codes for CASSRGTSFHEQYF.

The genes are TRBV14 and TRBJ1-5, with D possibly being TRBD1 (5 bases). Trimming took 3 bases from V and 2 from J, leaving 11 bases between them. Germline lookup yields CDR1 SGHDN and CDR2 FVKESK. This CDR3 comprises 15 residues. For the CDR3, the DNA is TGTGCCAGCAGCCAGGGGGGACTTGGCAATCAGCCCCAGCATTTT. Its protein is CASSQGGLGNQPQHF.

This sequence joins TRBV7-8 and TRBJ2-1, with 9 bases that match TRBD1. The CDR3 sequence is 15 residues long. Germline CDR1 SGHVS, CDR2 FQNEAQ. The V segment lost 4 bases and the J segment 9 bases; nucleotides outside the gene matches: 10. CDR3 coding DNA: TGTGCCAGCAGCTCTCAGGGACAGGGAGTTAGTGAGCAGTTCTTC. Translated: CASSSQGQGVSEQFF.

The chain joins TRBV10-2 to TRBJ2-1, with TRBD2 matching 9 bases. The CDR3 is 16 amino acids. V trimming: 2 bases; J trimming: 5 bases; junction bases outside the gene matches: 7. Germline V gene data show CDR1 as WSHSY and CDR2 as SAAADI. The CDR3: CASSELLRGGDNEQFF. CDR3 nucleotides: TGCGCCAGCAGTGAGCTGCTGCGGGGGGGAGACAATGAGCAGTTCTTC.

CDR3 residues: CASSQDGAGFPRYEQFF. As DNA, the CDR3 is TGTGCCAGCAGCCAAGATGGGGCAGGGTTCCCCCGTTATGAGCAGTTCTTC. The chain carries TRBV4-2 and TRBJ2-1; weak D call: TRBD1 (5 bases). The germline gives CDR1 LGHNA, CDR2 YNFKEQ. The CDR3 sequence is 17 residues long. V lost 0 bases to trimming and J lost 8 bases, with 20 bases between them.

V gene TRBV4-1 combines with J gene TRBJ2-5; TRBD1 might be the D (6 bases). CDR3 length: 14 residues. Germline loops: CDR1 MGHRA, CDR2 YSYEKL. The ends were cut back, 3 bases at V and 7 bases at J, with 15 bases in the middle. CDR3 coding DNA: TGCGCCAGCAGCCAGGGAGACGGACAGCCGACCCAGTACTTC. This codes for CASSQGDGQPTQYF.

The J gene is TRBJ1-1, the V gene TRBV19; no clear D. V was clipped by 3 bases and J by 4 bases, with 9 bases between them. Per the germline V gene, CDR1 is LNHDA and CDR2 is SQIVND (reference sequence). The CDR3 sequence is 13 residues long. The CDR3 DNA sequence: TGTGCCAGTAGTATCGTCGGTGGCACTGAAGCTTTCTTT. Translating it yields CASSIVGGTEAFF.

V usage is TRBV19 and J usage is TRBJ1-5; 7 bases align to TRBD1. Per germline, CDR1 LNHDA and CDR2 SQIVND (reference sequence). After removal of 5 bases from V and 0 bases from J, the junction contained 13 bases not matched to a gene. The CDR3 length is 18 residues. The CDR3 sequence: CASSSQTGSSLSNQPQHF. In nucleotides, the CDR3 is TGTGCCAGTAGTTCCCAGACAGGGTCGTCTCTTAGCAATCAGCCCCAGCATTTT.

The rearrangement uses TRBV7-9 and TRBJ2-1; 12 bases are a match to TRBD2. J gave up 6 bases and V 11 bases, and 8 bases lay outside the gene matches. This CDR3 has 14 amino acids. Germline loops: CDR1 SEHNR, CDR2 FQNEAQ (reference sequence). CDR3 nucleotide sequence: TGTGCCGGATCGACTAGCGGGAGCCTCAATGAGCAGTTCTTC. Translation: CAGSTSGSLNEQFF.

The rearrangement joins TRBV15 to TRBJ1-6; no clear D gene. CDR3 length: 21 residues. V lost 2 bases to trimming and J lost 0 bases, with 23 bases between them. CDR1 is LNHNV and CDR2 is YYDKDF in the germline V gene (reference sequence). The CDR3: CATSRRTSVGSPSSYNSPLHF. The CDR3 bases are TGTGCCACCAGCAGAAGAACGAGTGTAGGCAGTCCTAGCTCCTATAATTCACCCCTCCACTTT.

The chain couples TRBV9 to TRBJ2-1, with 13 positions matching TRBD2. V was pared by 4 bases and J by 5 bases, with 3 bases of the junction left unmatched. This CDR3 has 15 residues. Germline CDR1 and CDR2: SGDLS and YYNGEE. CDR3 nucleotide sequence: TGTGCCAGCAGCAGACTAGCGGGAGGACACAATGAGCAGTTCTTC. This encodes CASSRLAGGHNEQFF.

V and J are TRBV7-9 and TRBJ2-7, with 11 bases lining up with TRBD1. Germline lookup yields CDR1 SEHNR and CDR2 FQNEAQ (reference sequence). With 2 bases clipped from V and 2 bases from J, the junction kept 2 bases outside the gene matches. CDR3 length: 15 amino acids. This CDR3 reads CASSLMGQGAYEQYF. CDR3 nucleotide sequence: TGTGCCAGCAGCTTAATGGGACAGGGGGCCTACGAGCAGTACTTC.

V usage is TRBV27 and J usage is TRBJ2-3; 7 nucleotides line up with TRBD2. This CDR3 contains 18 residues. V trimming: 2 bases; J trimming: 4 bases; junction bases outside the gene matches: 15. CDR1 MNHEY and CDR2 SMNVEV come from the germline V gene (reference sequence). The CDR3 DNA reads TGTGCCAGCAGTTTAGTCGAGCGGGGCAATCCGTCTCCAGATACGCAGTATTTT. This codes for CASSLVERGNPSPDTQYF.

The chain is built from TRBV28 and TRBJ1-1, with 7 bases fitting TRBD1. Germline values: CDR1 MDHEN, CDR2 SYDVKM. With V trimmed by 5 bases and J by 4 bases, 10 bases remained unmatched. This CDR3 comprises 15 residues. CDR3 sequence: CASSPLTGVPTEAFF. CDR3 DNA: TGTGCCAGCAGTCCACTAACAGGGGTCCCCACTGAAGCTTTCTTT.